This T cell receptor beta chain was recorded in a study of radiotherapy plus CTLA-4 blockade in lung cancer. The overall study: Of the patients, around 17% showed objective responses and roughly 30% attained disease control.

Deletions cut 6 bases from V and 8 bases from J, with 17 bases between. The CDR3 has 14 residues. The V gene's germline CDR1 is MNHEY and CDR2 SVGAGI. Patients with chemo-refractory metastatic non-small-cell lung cancer received focal radiation plus CTLA-4 blockade with ipilimumab. Libraries were prepared by immunoSEQ multiplex PCR; TCRdb keeps only in-frame clonotypes and omits some of them. This sample yields around 77,000 clones, of which roughly 70% are seen a single time; 8% to 10% belongs to the top ten. The J gene is TRBJ2-1, the V gene TRBV6-5, with a possible D match to TRBD1 (5 bases). The source was peripheral blood, collected from a patient treated with radiotherapy plus ipilimumab. The TCR was taken from a human donor with non-small cell lung cancer whose response to radiotherapy plus ipilimumab could not be evaluated. The DNA of the CDR3 is TGTGCCAGCAGCGAACAACATATAGGGGATGAGCAGTTCTTC. This sequence encodes CASSEQHIGDEQFF.